This T cell receptor (beta chain) was identified during a study of T cell repertoires in cytomegalovirus infection. Findings of the study overall: The study identified carriers of CMV plus the relevant HLA from cumulative public TCR beta family frequency. CMV-specific TCR beta clonotypes restricted by HLA-C dominated the ex vivo response.

Via MiXCR, TCRdb re-called the reads, giving one row per CDR3 protein. The sample holds some 320,000 distinct CDR3 sequences, more than 9% seen once. Comment on this clonotype: The antigen is not known.

Germline values: CDR1 SGHNT, CDR2 YYREEE (reference sequence). Between the trimmed V and J ends, which lost 4 bases and 6 bases, there was a span of 10 bases. This CDR3 has 12 residues. The chain couples TRBV5-4 to TRBJ1-1; D gene unclear. Material for sequencing was PBMCs. The clonotype originates from a human donor in good health (CMV status not recorded). Some clones in this sample may be carry-over from other donors' samples. In nucleotides, the CDR3 is TGTGCCAGCAGCCTAACACGGTCTGAAGCTTTCTTT. This sequence encodes CASSLTRSEAFF.